Below are 29 T cell receptor beta chains sequenced from a single sample in a study of T cells in Graves' hyperthyroidism and ophthalmopathy. Using RNA transcripts as the source, TCR beta CDR3 regions were amplified. An initial round of RT-PCR targeting the TCR CDR3 relied on the HTBI primer set. TCRdb itself ran the multiplex PCR reads through MiXCR, one entry per CDR3 protein. The sample yields roughly 500,000 distinct CDR3 sequences, 22% seen once. Material for sequencing was blood. The receptors stem from a woman between 70 and 85 years old with Graves' ophthalmopathy.

This clonotype was found many times. The chain links TRBV12-3 or TRBV12-4 to TRBJ2-4; D is uncertain. V lost 0 bases and J lost 1, with 7 bases in between. The CDR3 loop spans 15 amino acids. The CDR3 DNA follows: TGTGCCAGCAGTTTAGCTGGGTTGGCCAAAAACATTCAGTACTTC. Its protein is CASSLAGLAKNIQYF.

This clonotype was observed a handful of times. The rearrangement links TRBV3-1 to TRBJ2-1, with a weak D call TRBD2 (6 bases). V was trimmed by 5 bases and J by 2 bases, leaving 13 bases between them. Germline V lookup: CDR1 LGHDT, CDR2 YNNKEL (reference sequence). This CDR3 region has 15 residues. Here the CDR3 reads CASSEMRGAYNEQFF. The CDR3 DNA reads TGTGCCAGCAGCGAAATGCGGGGAGCCTACAATGAGCAGTTCTTC.

This clonotype was seen a handful of times. This chain joins TRBV5-6 and TRBJ2-7; D is unclear. The CDR3 runs 13 residues. Trimming cost V 6 bases and J 2 bases, with 12 bases left between them. The germline CDR1 and CDR2 sequences are SGHDT and YYEEEE. CDR3 DNA sequence: TGTGCCAGCACCCGCAGATCCCCCTACGAGCAGTACTTC. It translates to CASTRRSPYEQYF.

This sequence joins TRBV12-3 or TRBV12-4 and TRBJ1-2; tentatively, D is TRBD1 (6 bases). The CDR3 totals 15 residues. V was clipped by 6 bases and J by 2 bases, with 16 bases between them. The CDR3 DNA reads TGTGCCAGCAGCCTCCCAGGGGTAGGAAACTATGGCTACACCTTC. Amino acid sequence: CASSLPGVGNYGYTF.

This clonotype occurred many times. The chain joins TRBV19 to TRBJ1-2; TRBD1 agrees at 7 bases. This CDR3 contains 13 residues. Looked up from germline, CDR1 is LNHDA and CDR2 is SQIVND (reference sequence). The V gene end was trimmed by 5 bases and the J gene end by 4 bases; junction bases not matched to a gene: 4. The CDR3 sequence: CASSVGTAYGYTF. The CDR3, as DNA: TGTGCCAGTAGTGTAGGGACAGCCTATGGCTACACCTTC.

This clonotype came up many times. The chain has TRBV6-2 or TRBV6-3 and TRBJ1-1; 10 nucleotides line up with TRBD1. V trimming: 6 bases; J trimming: 5 bases; junction bases outside the gene matches: 15. The length of the CDR3 is 17 residues. Germline assignment: CDR1 MNHEY and CDR2 SVGEGT. The CDR3 DNA sequence: TGTGCCAGCAGGACCGACAGGGGGCTAATGAAAGCAACTGAAGCTTTCTTT. It encodes CASRTDRGLMKATEAFF.

The V call is TRBV10-2, the J call TRBJ1-6, with D possibly matching TRBD1 (6 bases). Trimming removed 7 bases at V and 9 bases at J, with 16 bases between. The CDR3 is made up of 14 amino acids. CDR1 is WSHSY, CDR2 SAAADI, per germline. This CDR3 reads CASTEGVLRSPLHF. Written as DNA, the CDR3 is TGCGCCAGCACCGAGGGGGTTTTGCGTTCACCCCTCCACTTT.

The J gene is TRBJ1-5, the V gene TRBV6-2 or TRBV6-3; TRBD1 matches at 8 bases. V lost 8 bases, J lost 0 bases, and 9 bases stayed unmatched. The length of the CDR3 is 16 residues. Germline V gene data show CDR1 as MNHEY and CDR2 as SVGEGT. The CDR3 DNA is TGTGCCAGCGCCCGGACAGGGAGTGTTAGCAATCAGCCCCAGCATTTT. Its translation: CASARTGSVSNQPQHF.

This clonotype was seen only a few times. The chain uses TRBV7-2 and TRBJ2-7; D is uncertain. V lost 1 base to trimming and J lost 8 bases, with 9 bases between them. Germline CDR1 and CDR2: SGHTA and FQGNSA. CDR3 length: 12 residues. In DNA, the CDR3 is TGTGCCAGCAGCTTAGAGAGTCCAAAGCAGTACTTC. Translation gives CASSLESPKQYF.

This clonotype was detected many times. The chain links TRBV24-1 to TRBJ2-3; D uncertain. CDR3 length equals 15 residues. CDR1 and CDR2 (germline): KGHDR, SFDVKD. Trimming shortened V by 0 bases and J by 4 bases, and 10 bases separated the two germline ends. CDR3 loop: CATSDLSAAADTQYF. CDR3 in DNA: TGTGCCACCAGTGATTTGTCGGCGGCGGCAGATACGCAGTATTTT.

V is TRBV7-2 and J is TRBJ1-2, with D possibly TRBD1 on 5 matching bases. This CDR3 contains 13 residues. Looked up from germline, CDR1 is SGHTA and CDR2 is FQGNSA. Deletions cut 6 bases from V and 8 bases from J, with 16 bases between. CDR3 sequence reads: CASSRQIGDGYTF. The CDR3 nucleotides are TGTGCCAGCAGTAGACAGATCGGCGACGGCTACACCTTC.

This clonotype was found many times. The chain carries TRBV6-2 or TRBV6-3 and TRBJ2-7, with 8 bases lining up with TRBD1. The CDR3 has 13 amino acids. CDR1 is MNHEY and CDR2 is SVGEGT in the germline V gene. The V segment lost 7 bases and the J segment 3 bases; nucleotides outside the gene matches: 5. The CDR3 region has the DNA TGTGCCAGCACCATGACAGGGGTCTACGAGCAGTACTTC. Translated: CASTMTGVYEQYF.

This clonotype was detected ten times or more. This chain links TRBV12-3 or TRBV12-4 with TRBJ1-2; D unresolved. This CDR3 comprises 13 residues. V lost 4 bases to trimming and J lost 1 base, with 7 bases between them. The CDR3: CASSYYSNYGYTF. The DNA for the CDR3 is TGTGCCAGCAGTTACTACAGTAACTATGGCTACACCTTC.

This clonotype was counted ten times or more. The chain is built from TRBV6-1 and TRBJ2-2; no clear D gene. V gave up 3 bases and J gave up 0 bases, with 14 bases separating them. The germline V gene has CDR1 MNHNS and CDR2 SASEGT. The CDR3 spans 17 residues. CDR3: CASSDLRVYSNTGELFF. The CDR3 DNA reads TGTGCCAGCAGTGACCTAAGGGTTTACTCGAACACCGGGGAGCTGTTTTTT.

This clonotype was found a few times. It is unclear where the CDR3 begins or ends on the DNA, so no DNA is shown, and the CDR3 is as TCRdb lists it. This rearrangement joins TRBV5-1 to TRBJ2-5; the table's TRBD1 call for D was not verified on the DNA. The CDR3 sequence runs 15 residues, both termini included. Per germline, CDR1 SGHRS and CDR2 YFSETQ. The chain's CDR3 is CASSFGPGPQETQYF.

As concerns this clonotype: An end of the junction differs from the germline gene, which may be a read error. This chain connects TRBV5-4 to TRBJ2-1; 10 bases map to TRBD2. The CDR3 spans 15 residues. CDR1 and CDR2 (germline): SGHNT, YYREEE (reference sequence). The CDR3, as DNA: TGTGCCAGCAGCTTGGGACTAGCGGGTTACAATGGGCAGTTCTTC. Encoded protein: CASSLGLAGYNGQFF.

The V gene is TRBV10-3, the J gene TRBJ2-5, with 14 bases fitting TRBD2. This CDR3 contains 16 residues. Germline V CDR1 and CDR2: ENHRY, SYGVKD. The J segment lost 2 bases and the V segment lost 4 bases, leaving 3 bases of the junction unmatched. CDR3 region: CAISAGTSGGQETQYF. DNA for the CDR3: TGTGCCATCAGTGCGGGGACTAGCGGGGGACAAGAGACCCAGTACTTC.

This clonotype was recorded many times. V is TRBV20-1 and J is TRBJ1-2, with D perhaps TRBD1 (5 bases). The length of the CDR3 is 12 residues. Trimming took 3 bases from V and 4 from J, leaving 9 bases between them. Germline assignment: CDR1 DFQATT and CDR2 SNEGSKA (reference sequence). CDR3 region: CSARGTAYGYTF. In nucleotides, the CDR3 is TGCAGTGCTAGGGGGACGGCCTATGGCTACACCTTC.

CDR3 DNA: TGTGCCAGCAGCTTAATTGCTAGCGGGAGTTCGTACGAGCAGTACTTC. Residues: CASSLIASGSSYEQYF. The chain couples TRBV13 to TRBJ2-7; 10 bases are shared with TRBD2. V dropped 2 bases and J dropped 4; count of bases not matched to a gene: 8. The length of the CDR3 is 16 residues. Looked up from germline, CDR1 is PRHDT and CDR2 is FYEKMQ (reference sequence).

The chain joins TRBV6-2 or TRBV6-3 to TRBJ2-1; 11 bases are shared with TRBD2. The CDR3 has 15 amino acids. The V and J ends lost 6 bases and 7 bases, in that order; junction bases with no gene match: 8. CDR1 MNHEY and CDR2 SVGEGT come from the germline V gene. CDR3 amino acids: CASRPLAGEANEQFF. For the CDR3, the DNA is TGTGCCAGCAGACCACTAGCGGGAGAGGCAAATGAGCAGTTCTTC.

Only a few counts were recorded for this clonotype. The CDR3 DNA reads as TGTGCCAGCAGTTCAGGGGTTTCCCGGCAGTTCTTC. Its translation is CASSSGVSRQFF. This chain uses TRBV28 with TRBJ2-1; TRBD1 might be the D (6 bases). The V gene lost 4 bases and the J gene lost 12 bases, with 13 bases spanning the gap. Germline CDR1 and CDR2: MDHEN and SYDVKM. The CDR3 consists of 12 residues.

The chain combines TRBV9 with TRBJ2-5, with a tentative D call TRBD2 (5 bases). Germline CDR1 SGDLS, CDR2 YYNGEE. Deletions cut 3 bases from V and 5 bases from J, with 14 bases between. The CDR3 spans 14 residues. The CDR3: CASSAEGNRETQYF. The DNA for the CDR3 is TGTGCCAGCAGCGCCGAGGGAAACCGGGAGACCCAGTACTTC.

The J gene is TRBJ2-3, the V gene TRBV11-1; 15 nucleotides agree with TRBD2. With 4 bases clipped from V and 2 bases from J, the junction kept 7 bases outside the gene matches. This CDR3 is 18 amino acids long. In germline, CDR1 is SGHAT, CDR2 FQDESV (reference sequence). The CDR3 is CASSSLGLAGGATDTQYF. The CDR3 region has the DNA TGTGCCAGCAGCTCACTGGGACTAGCGGGAGGTGCCACAGATACGCAGTATTTT.

V is TRBV7-2 and J is TRBJ1-3, with a tentative D call TRBD1 (6 bases). The CDR3 covers 13 residues. From germline, CDR1 is SGHTA and CDR2 FQGNSA. V lost 5 bases and J 10 bases, leaving 15 bases between the germline ends. DNA for the CDR3: TGTGCCAGCAGCCCCCGACAGGTTACAACCATATATTTT. Its protein is CASSPRQVTTIYF.

A word on this clonotype: Sequence at one end of the junction differs from germline and may be a read error. This chain links TRBV9 with TRBJ2-7; D is unclear. Germline V gene lookup returns CDR1 SGDLS and CDR2 YYNGEE. This CDR3 is built from 14 residues. As DNA, the CDR3 is TGTGCCAACAGCATCTCGGGCCTACCCTACGAGCAGTACTTC. Translation gives CANSISGLPYEQYF.

This chain uses TRBV6-1 with TRBJ2-2; D uncertain. Germline V gene sequence: CDR1 MNHNS, CDR2 SASEGT. Trimming cost V 5 bases and J 0 bases, with 16 bases left between them. The CDR3 loop spans 17 amino acids. CDR3 protein: CASSRVSHQANTGELFF. CDR3 coding DNA: TGTGCCAGCAGTCGGGTATCGCACCAGGCGAACACCGGGGAGCTGTTTTTT.

This CDR3 reads CASSLVPDGRGYEQYF. CDR3 nucleotide sequence: TGTGCCAGCAGCTTAGTTCCTGACGGGAGGGGTTACGAGCAGTACTTC. This chain connects TRBV7-3 to TRBJ2-7; 8 bases match TRBD2. The J segment lost 4 bases and the V segment lost 2 bases, leaving 10 bases of the junction unmatched. CDR3 length: 16 residues. Germline V gene sequence: CDR1 SGHTA, CDR2 FQGTGA.

The table lists this clonotype with a few counts. The chain links TRBV5-1 to TRBJ2-3; tentatively, D is TRBD2 (6 bases). The CDR3 runs to 16 residues. V dropped 4 bases and J dropped 1 base, with 16 bases sitting between them. Germline lookup yields CDR1 SGHRS and CDR2 YFSETQ. Here the CDR3 reads CASSVVAVIRTDTQYF. CDR3 sequence (DNA): TGCGCCAGCAGCGTAGTAGCGGTAATTCGCACAGATACGCAGTATTTT.

The V gene is TRBV11-2, the J gene TRBJ1-5; D uncertain. The CDR3 is 18 residues long. In germline, CDR1 is SGHAT, CDR2 FQNNGV. V lost 10 bases and J 6 bases, leaving 31 bases between the germline ends. The CDR3 bases are TGTGCCATCAACTCCCCCAAACTAACCCGGGATTGGAGTCAGCCCCAGCATTTT. Encoded protein: CAINSPKLTRDWSQPQHF.